This T cell receptor (beta chain) was observed in a study of OX40 agonist ivuxolimab in advanced cancers. Study context: Hepatocellular carcinoma, melanoma, renal cell or head and neck cancer affected the dose-escalation patients. Earlier treatment with anti-PD-1, anti-PD-L1 or anti-CTLA-4 was permitted, and around 36% had received some.

Whole-study findings and limits: Some nonresponders likewise displayed low normalized T-cell clonal expansion. At 0.1 to 3.0 mg/kg, clonal expansion of CD4+ and CD8+ blood T cells had occurred by week 6.

Measured with immunoSEQ multiplex PCR; TCRdb has only the in-frame clones, and not every one. This table holds some 80,000 clones, roughly 89% found once. Germline V CDR1 and CDR2: LNHDA, SQIVND (reference sequence). V was pared by 5 bases and J by 6 bases, with 6 bases of the junction left unmatched. This CDR3 is built from 14 residues. This clone was detected once. The antigen is unknown. The chain couples TRBV19 to TRBJ2-7; 11 bases are shared with TRBD1. The source is an adult with an advanced solid tumor such as melanoma, head and neck, liver or kidney cancer. The sequencing used CD4+ or CD8+ T cells sorted from blood, collected in a trial of the OX40 agonist ivuxolimab. DNA of the CDR3: TGTGCCAGTAGTTCCCCGGACAGGGGGCCCGAGCAGTACTTC. Its protein is CASSSPDRGPEQYF.